This T cell receptor (beta chain) was documented in a study of OX40 agonist ivuxolimab in advanced cancers. In the study overall: Dose-escalation patients were diagnosed with hepatocellular carcinoma, melanoma, renal cell cancer or head and neck cancer.

The CDR3 extends over 15 amino acids. CDR1 is MNHNS and CDR2 is SASEGT in the germline V gene. Deletions cut 8 bases from V and 6 bases from J, with 19 bases between. As concerns this clone: The antigen remains undetermined.

Samples of blood were obtained at baseline, on cycle 4 day 1, and on cycle 7 day 1. Study-wide points: The study found that CD8+ T cells averaged more expanded clones than CD4+.

Libraries were prepared by immunoSEQ multiplex PCR; TCRdb keeps only in-frame clonotypes and omits some of them. The sample shows 85,000 to 130,000 clones, 90% of them seen only once. This clonotype originated in an adult with an advanced solid tumor such as melanoma, head and neck, liver or kidney cancer. This chain connects TRBV6-1 to TRBJ2-2; the D gene is possibly TRBD1 (6 bases). The sequences come from CD4+ or CD8+ T cells sorted from blood, collected in a trial of the OX40 agonist ivuxolimab. Here the CDR3 reads CASPIGGAGPGELFF. The CDR3 DNA follows: TGTGCCAGCCCTATAGGGGGTGCTGGCCCCGGGGAGCTGTTTTTT.